This is a list of T cell receptor beta chains from one sample in a study of T cells in localized non-small cell lung cancer. The data were produced by immunoSEQ multiplex PCR, yet TCRdb's version contains in-frame clones alone and is incomplete. The data show some 64,000 clones, with about four fifths seen just once and 4.7% held by the top ten. Sequencing was performed on PBMCs, taken before any cancer treatment. Receptors were obtained from a man aged 40 to 69 with stage II lung adenocarcinoma. Each CDR3 is given with its conserved first and last residue. Fields, in order: J gene, V gene, clone size, D gene, CDR3 DNA, CDR3 protein. D genes are given only for firm matches. Clone size is stated in some rows and not others, as once, few, many or a class when expanded.

>TRBJ2-1|TRBV7-2|.|.
TGTGCCAGCAGCTTGCGAGCGGTATACTCCTACAATGAGCAGTTCTTC
CASSLRAVYSYNEQFF
>TRBJ2-1|TRBV2|once|TRBD2
TGTGCCAGCAGTGAACGGTCCTTAGGGACTAGCGGGAGGAATGAGCAGTTCTTC
CASSERSLGTSGRNEQFF
>TRBJ2-1|TRBV19|once|.
TGTGCCAGTAGTATGGGAGGCAGGGTGGGCTACAATGAGCAGTTCTTC
CASSMGGRVGYNEQFF
>TRBJ1-3|TRBV7-9|.|.
TGTGCCAGCAGCTTATCCCAAGGAAACACCATATATTTT
CASSLSQGNTIYF
>TRBJ1-3|TRBV2|.|.
TGTGCCAGCAGTGAAAGGCAGGGAAGCTCTGGAAACACCATATATTTT
CASSERQGSSGNTIYF
>TRBJ1-3|TRBV13|few|.
TGTGCCAGCAGCTACAGGAGCTTGGACACCCTCTCTGGAAACACCATATATTTT
CASSYRSLDTLSGNTIYF
>TRBJ1-1|TRBV5-1|.|TRBD1
TGCGCCAGCAGCTCCGGGACAGGGTCCACTGAAGCTTTCTTT
CASSSGTGSTEAFF
>TRBJ1-5|TRBV19|.|.
TGTGCCAGTGGGTTGACAGATAGCAATCAGCCCCAGCATTTT
CASGLTDSNQPQHF
>TRBJ2-1|TRBV10-3|.|.
TGTGCCATCAGTGGGGCCGGGATTTCCTACAATGAGCAGTTCTTC
CAISGAGISYNEQFF
>TRBJ2-3|TRBV5-1|.|.
TGCGCCAGCAGCTTGGGACAGACTAGCACAGATACGCAGTATTTT
CASSLGQTSTDTQYF
>TRBJ2-1|TRBV5-4|.|.
TGTGCCAGCAGCTTGGGGTCGGCTAACAATGAGCAGTTCTTC
CASSLGSANNEQFF
>TRBJ2-3|TRBV10-3|.|TRBD1
TGTGCCATCAGGGGGACAGGGATCCCAGATACGCAGTATTTT
CAIRGTGIPDTQYF
>TRBJ2-7|TRBV7-2|.|.
TGTGCCAGCAGCTTAAGGTCCGGCGAGCAGTACTTC
CASSLRSGEQYF
>TRBJ2-2|TRBV29-1|.|.
TGCAGCGTTGGGAAGGGGGGGAACACCGGGGAGCTGTTTTTT
CSVGKGGNTGELFF
>TRBJ1-1|TRBV7-2|few|.
TGTGCCAGCAGCCTTAATACCGGTTATGGAACTGAAGCTTTCTTT
CASSLNTGYGTEAFF
>TRBJ2-3|TRBV5-4|few|.
TGTGCCAGCAGCCTTCTTATGGATACGCAGTATTTT
CASSLLMDTQYF
>TRBJ1-2|TRBV7-2|.|.
TGTGCCAGCAGCAGGGACCCCTATGGCTACACCTTC
CASSRDPYGYTF
>TRBJ2-4|TRBV7-9|.|.
TGTGCCAGTGAAGGAGGCAAGTCCAAAAACATTCAGTACTTC
CASEGGKSKNIQYF
>TRBJ2-5|TRBV7-3|once|TRBD2
TGTGCCAGCAGCTTAACCCCGACTAGCCGTGTGGAGACCCAGTACTTC
CASSLTPTSRVETQYF
>TRBJ1-2|TRBV2|.|.
TGTGCCAGCACTGTCATTGCGGCGACTAACTATGGCTACACCTTC
CASTVIAATNYGYTF
>TRBJ1-5|TRBV10-2|.|.
TGCGCCAGCAGCCGAACAGGGACGGAGCAGCCCCAGCATTTT
CASSRTGTEQPQHF
>TRBJ2-4|TRBV28|.|TRBD1
TGTGCCAGCAGTTCTCAGGGGGTAGCCAAAAACATTCAGTACTTC
CASSSQGVAKNIQYF
>TRBJ2-2|TRBV7-9|medium-sized|.
TGTGCCAGCAGCTTAGTAAGCACCGGGGAGCTGTTTTTT
CASSLVSTGELFF
>TRBJ1-1|TRBV5-8|.|.
TGTGCCAGCAGCTTGGGGGGGCGGATGAACACTGAAGCTTTCTTT
CASSLGGRMNTEAFF
>TRBJ1-5|TRBV19|.|.
TGTGCCAGTAGGCAGGACCATCAGCCCCAGCATTTT
CASRQDHQPQHF
>TRBJ2-1|TRBV7-2|.|.
TGTGCCAGCAGCTTAGACGTGGATGAGCAGTTCTTC
CASSLDVDEQFF
>TRBJ1-1|TRBV7-9|.|.
TGTGCCAGCAGCTTAAAACGAGGAACTGAAGCTTTCTTT
CASSLKRGTEAFF
>TRBJ2-4|TRBV4-1|once|.
TGCGCCAGCACTCCTTCCCCCGACAGGTGGAACATTCAGTACTTC
CASTPSPDRWNIQYF
>TRBJ2-5|TRBV7-7|.|TRBD2
TGTGCTAGCAGCCCTAGCGGGTACAGTGGAACCCAGTACTTC
CASSPSGYSGTQYF
>TRBJ2-4|TRBV19|.|TRBD2
TGTGCCAGTAACCGGTTAGCGGGAGGGGAAAACATTCAGTACTTC
CASNRLAGGENIQYF
>TRBJ2-2|TRBV5-4|.|TRBD1
TGTGCCAGCAGCTCGGGACAGAGACCCGGGGAGCTGTTTTTT
CASSSGQRPGELFF
>TRBJ2-1|TRBV11-2|.|TRBD2
TGTGCCAGCAGCCCGACTAGCTTGGAGCAGTTCTTC
CASSPTSLEQFF
>TRBJ2-7|TRBV7-9|.|TRBD2
TGTGCCAGCAAGATAGCGGGTGCCTACGAGCAGTACTTC
CASKIAGAYEQYF
>TRBJ2-1|TRBV12-5|.|.
TGTGCTAGTTCCCTCCGGGGGTTTAACAATGAGCAGTTCTTC
CASSLRGFNNEQFF
>TRBJ2-6|TRBV27|.|TRBD1
TGTGCCAGCACCCAAAACCGGGACAGGGCATCTCTTGGGGCCAACGTCCTGACTTTC
CASTQNRDRASLGANVLTF
>TRBJ1-2|TRBV4-1|.|TRBD1
TGCGCCAGCAGCCCTCCGGACAGGGAAGAGGGCTACACCTTC
CASSPPDREEGYTF
>TRBJ2-5|TRBV7-3|.|TRBD2
TGTGCCAGCAGCTTAGATGGGGCTAGCGGGAGTCAGACCCAGTACTTC
CASSLDGASGSQTQYF
>TRBJ1-1|TRBV4-3|.|.
TGCGCCAGCTCGCAGGGGCCTGAGGACACTGAAGCTTTCTTT
CASSQGPEDTEAFF
>TRBJ1-1|TRBV4-1|once|.
TGCGCCAGCAGCCAAGTAAGTAGGGCCCAGGTCGGGACTGAAGCTTTCTTT
CASSQVSRAQVGTEAFF
>TRBJ1-3|TRBV11-2|few|.
TGTGCCAGCAGCTTAGATCGGTCACTCGTATATTTT
CASSLDRSLVYF
>TRBJ2-3|TRBV6-6|.|.
TGTGCCAGCAGCCGCCAGCCCAGCACAGATACGCAGTATTTT
CASSRQPSTDTQYF
>TRBJ1-1|TRBV18|.|.
TGTGCCAGCTCACCCGGCTATACGGACACTGAAGCTTTCTTT
CASSPGYTDTEAFF
>TRBJ1-3|TRBV11-2|.|.
TGTGCCAGCAGCCAGGGTCTTGGAAACACCATATATTTT
CASSQGLGNTIYF
>TRBJ2-5|TRBV6-5|.|TRBD2
TGTGCCAGCAGTTACTCTCCAGCGGGAGTCCGGGAGACCCAGTACTTC
CASSYSPAGVRETQYF
>TRBJ2-2|TRBV2|.|.
TGTGCCAGCAGTGGGGCAGGCACCGGGGAGCTGTTTTTT
CASSGAGTGELFF
>TRBJ2-4|TRBV29-1|once|.
TGCAGCGCCCTCTGGAGCTTCGGAGCCAAAAACATTCAGTACTTC
CSALWSFGAKNIQYF
>TRBJ2-1|TRBV6-1|.|TRBD1
TGTGCCAGCAGTGAAGTTACAGGGGGATCCTACAATGAGCAGTTCTTC
CASSEVTGGSYNEQFF
>TRBJ1-1|TRBV4-1|.|TRBD1
TGCGCCAGCAGCTCCGGGACAGTTGACACTGAAGCTTTCTTT
CASSSGTVDTEAFF
>TRBJ1-5|TRBV5-6|.|.
TGTGCCAGCAGCCCCGGCAGGGGAGCCAATCAGCCCCAGCATTTT
CASSPGRGANQPQHF
>TRBJ2-7|TRBV5-5|.|.
TGTGCCAGCAGCACGACCCCGAGGGCCTCCTACGAGCAGTACTTC
CASSTTPRASYEQYF
>TRBJ1-1|TRBV6-1|.|TRBD1
TGTGCCAGCACCGACAGGGTGCCGGCTGAAGCTTTCTTT
CASTDRVPAEAFF
>TRBJ2-2|TRBV5-1|.|TRBD1
TGCGCCAGCAGCTTAGGGAGCTGGACAGGGGGCACCGGGGAGCTGTTTTTT
CASSLGSWTGGTGELFF